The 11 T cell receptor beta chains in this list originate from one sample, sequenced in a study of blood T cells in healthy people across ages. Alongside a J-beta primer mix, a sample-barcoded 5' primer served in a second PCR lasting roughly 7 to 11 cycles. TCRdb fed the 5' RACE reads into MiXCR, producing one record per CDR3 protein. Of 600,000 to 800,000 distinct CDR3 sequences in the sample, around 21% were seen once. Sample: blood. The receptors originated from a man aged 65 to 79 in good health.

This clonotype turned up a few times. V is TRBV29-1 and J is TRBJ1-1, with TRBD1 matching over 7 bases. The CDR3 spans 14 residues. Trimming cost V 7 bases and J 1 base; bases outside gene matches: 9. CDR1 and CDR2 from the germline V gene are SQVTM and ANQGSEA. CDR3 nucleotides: TGCAGCGCGACGGAGGGACAGAAGAACACTGAAGCTTTCTTT. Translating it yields CSATEGQKNTEAFF.

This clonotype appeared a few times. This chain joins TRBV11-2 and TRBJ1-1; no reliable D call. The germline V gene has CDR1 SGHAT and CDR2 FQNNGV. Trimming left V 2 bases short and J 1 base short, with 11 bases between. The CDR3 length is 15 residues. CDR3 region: CASSLIRSGNTEAFF. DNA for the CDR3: TGTGCCAGCAGCTTAATCAGGAGTGGGAACACTGAAGCTTTCTTT.

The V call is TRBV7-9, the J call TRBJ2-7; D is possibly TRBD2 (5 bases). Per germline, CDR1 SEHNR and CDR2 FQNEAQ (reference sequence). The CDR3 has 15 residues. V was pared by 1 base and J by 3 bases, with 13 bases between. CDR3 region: CASSLGVGSGYEQYF. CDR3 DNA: TGTGCCAGCAGCTTAGGGGTGGGAAGCGGCTACGAGCAGTACTTC.

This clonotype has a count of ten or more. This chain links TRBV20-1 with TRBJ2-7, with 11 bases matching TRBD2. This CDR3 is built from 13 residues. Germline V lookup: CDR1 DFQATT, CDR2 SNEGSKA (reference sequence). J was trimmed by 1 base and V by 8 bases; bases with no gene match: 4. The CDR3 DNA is TGCAGTAAGACTAGCGGGACTTCCTACGAGCAGTACTTC. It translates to CSKTSGTSYEQYF.

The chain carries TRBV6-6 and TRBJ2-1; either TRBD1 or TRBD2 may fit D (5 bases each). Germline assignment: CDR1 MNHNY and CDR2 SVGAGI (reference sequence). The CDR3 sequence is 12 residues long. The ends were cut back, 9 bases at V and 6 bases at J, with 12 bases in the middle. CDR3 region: CASGGRLNEQFF. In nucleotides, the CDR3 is TGTGCCAGTGGGGGTAGGCTCAATGAGCAGTTCTTC.

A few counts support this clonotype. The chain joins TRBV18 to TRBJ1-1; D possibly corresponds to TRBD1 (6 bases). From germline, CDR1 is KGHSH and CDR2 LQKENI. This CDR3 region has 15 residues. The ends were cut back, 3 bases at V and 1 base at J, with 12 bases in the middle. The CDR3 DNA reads TGTGCCAGCTCACCGATACAGGGAGGGAACACTGAAGCTTTCTTT. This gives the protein CASSPIQGGNTEAFF.

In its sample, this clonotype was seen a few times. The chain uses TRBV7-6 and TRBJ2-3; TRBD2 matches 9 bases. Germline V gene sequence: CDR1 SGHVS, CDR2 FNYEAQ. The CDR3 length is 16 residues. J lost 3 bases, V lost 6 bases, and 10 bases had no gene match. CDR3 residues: CASSRNSGSGTDTQYF. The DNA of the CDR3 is TGTGCCAGCAGTCGAAATAGCGGGAGTGGTACAGATACGCAGTATTTT.

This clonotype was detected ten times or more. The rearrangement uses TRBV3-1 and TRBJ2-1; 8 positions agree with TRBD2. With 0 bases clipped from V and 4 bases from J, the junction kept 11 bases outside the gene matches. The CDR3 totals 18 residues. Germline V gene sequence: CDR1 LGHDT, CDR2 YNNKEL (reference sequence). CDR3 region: CASSQDAVAGTFYNEQFF. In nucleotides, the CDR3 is TGTGCCAGCAGCCAAGATGCGGTAGCGGGGACTTTTTACAATGAGCAGTTCTTC.

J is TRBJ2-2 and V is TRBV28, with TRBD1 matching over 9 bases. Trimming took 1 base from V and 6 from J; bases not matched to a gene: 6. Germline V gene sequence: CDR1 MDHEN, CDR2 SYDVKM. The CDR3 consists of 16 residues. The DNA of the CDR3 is TGTGCCAGCAGTTTATCCAAGACAGGGGGTGCCGGGGAGCTGTTTTTT. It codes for CASSLSKTGGAGELFF.

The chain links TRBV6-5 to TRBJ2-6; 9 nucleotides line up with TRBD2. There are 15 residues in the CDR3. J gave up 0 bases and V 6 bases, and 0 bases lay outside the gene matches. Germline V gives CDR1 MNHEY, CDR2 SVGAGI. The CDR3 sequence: CASRAGGSGANVLTF. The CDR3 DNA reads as TGTGCCAGCAGAGCGGGGGGCTCTGGGGCCAACGTCCTGACTTTC.

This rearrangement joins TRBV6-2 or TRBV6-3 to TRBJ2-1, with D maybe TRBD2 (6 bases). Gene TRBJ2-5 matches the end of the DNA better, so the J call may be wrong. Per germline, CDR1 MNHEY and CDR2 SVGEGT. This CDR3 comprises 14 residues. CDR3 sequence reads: CASRRLGDSETQYF. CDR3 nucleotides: TGTGCCAGCAGGCGACTAGGGGATTCCGAGACCCAGTACTTC.